These 10 T cell receptor beta chains originate from one sample sequenced in a study of T-cell memory formation after mild COVID-19. TCRdb re-analysed the 5' RACE reads in MiXCR, keeping a single row per CDR3 protein. The repertoire holds about 440,000 distinct CDR3 sequences, with 20% as singletons. The sequenced sample consisted of PBMCs or a T cell subset sorted from them (not recorded which). The receptor source for this set is an adult woman who had mild COVID-19 (a few samples of this study predate the infection). Cell type and time point are not known.

The chain joins TRBV7-6 to TRBJ2-7, with D possibly being TRBD2 (5 bases). Germline CDR1 reads SGHVS; CDR2 reads FNYEAQ. The CDR3 has 14 amino acids. The V gene lost 2 bases and the J gene lost 2 bases, with 10 bases spanning the gap. This chain's CDR3 is CASSLSLAAYEQYF. CDR3 in DNA: TGTGCCAGCAGCTTAAGCCTAGCCGCCTACGAGCAGTACTTC.

V and J are TRBV24-1 and TRBJ1-5; 7 positions match TRBD1. Germline V lookup: CDR1 KGHDR, CDR2 SFDVKD. There are 17 residues in the CDR3. J was trimmed by 4 bases and V by 3 bases; bases with no gene match: 11. Here the CDR3 reads CATSDTGQRKGNQPQHF. The DNA of the CDR3 is TGTGCCACCAGTGATACGGGACAGCGAAAGGGTAATCAGCCCCAGCATTTT.

In this sample, this clonotype turned up a few times. The chain links TRBV7-2 to TRBJ2-1; no definite D call. Trimming left V 2 bases short and J 10 bases short, with 15 bases between. The germline V gene has CDR1 SGHTA and CDR2 FQGNSA. This CDR3 is built from 14 residues. CDR3 residues: CASSLSGLTREQFF. The CDR3 nucleotides are TGTGCCAGCAGCTTATCCGGGTTAACAAGAGAGCAGTTCTTC.

A few counts support this clonotype. The genes are TRBV23-1 and TRBJ2-1; 9 bases agree with TRBD1. Being an ORF, TRBV23-1 has a function that is uncertain. With 0 bases clipped from V and 7 bases from J, the junction kept 1 base outside the gene matches. The CDR3 length is 14 residues. The CDR3 nucleotides read TGCGCCAGCAGTCAATCCGGACAGGGGAATGAGCAGTTCTTC. Amino acids: CASSQSGQGNEQFF.

There are many counts of this clonotype. The chain joins TRBV7-2 to TRBJ1-5, with D unresolved. Trimming left V 1 base short and J 0 bases short, with 13 bases between. The germline V gene has CDR1 SGHTA and CDR2 FQGNSA. The CDR3 contains 17 residues. CDR3 amino acids: CASSLGVDRYSNQPQHF. In DNA, the CDR3 is TGTGCCAGCAGCTTAGGAGTGGACCGTTATAGCAATCAGCCCCAGCATTTT.

The chain has TRBV5-5 and TRBJ2-7; D possibly uses TRBD1 or TRBD2 (5 bases each). The CDR3 spans 12 residues. V lost 6 bases to trimming and J lost 3 bases, with 10 bases between them. Germline-derived CDR1 and CDR2 are SGHKS and YYEKEE (reference sequence). CDR3 residues: CASNLRGYEQYF. DNA for the CDR3: TGTGCCAGCAACCTGAGGGGCTACGAGCAGTACTTC.

V and J are TRBV28 and TRBJ2-7; 8 bases line up with TRBD1. CDR1 and CDR2 (germline): MDHEN, SYDVKM. CDR3 length: 13 amino acids. V shed 5 bases and J 6 bases; nucleotides not matched to a gene: 6. This chain's CDR3 is CASSPPGGIEQYF. CDR3 sequence (DNA): TGTGCCAGCAGTCCCCCAGGGGGCATCGAGCAGTACTTC.

The chain joins TRBV7-9 to TRBJ2-7; D is ambiguous. There are 11 residues in the CDR3. V was cut by 5 bases and J by 7 bases, with 9 bases left in between. CDR1 is SEHNR and CDR2 is FQNEAQ in the germline V gene (reference sequence). The CDR3 region has the DNA TGTGCCAGCAGCGCAATCTTAGAGCAGTACTTC. This translates into CASSAILEQYF.

J is TRBJ1-1 and V is TRBV13; 11 nucleotides align to TRBD1. V was clipped by 5 bases and J by 4 bases; unmatched bases: 3. The germline CDR1 and CDR2 sequences are PRHDT and FYEKMQ (reference sequence). The CDR3 extends over 14 amino acids. Here the CDR3 reads CASSQGQGGTEAFF. In DNA, the CDR3 is TGTGCCAGCAGCCAGGGACAGGGGGGCACTGAAGCTTTCTTT.

The chain recombines TRBV2 with TRBJ2-5; no definite D call. CDR1 SNHLY and CDR2 FYNNEI come from the germline V gene. V was pared by 6 bases and J by 1 base, with 9 bases between. The CDR3 extends over 13 amino acids. CDR3 DNA: TGTGCCAGCAGAGTTGGGATCCAAGAGACCCAGTACTTC. Translation: CASRVGIQETQYF.